The clone carrying this TCR beta chain was found many times. What it recognizes is unknown. TCRdb re-derived calls from the 5' RACE reads in MiXCR, one entry per CDR3 protein. The sample shows just over 200,000 distinct CDR3 sequences, around 8.8% of them seen only once. This sample is drawn from a study of T-cell memory formation after mild COVID-19. Study outcomes and limitations: Contracting CD4+ clones lay largely in CM and EM, with CD8+ ones residing in EMRA. Clones that shrank (day 15 to 85) were balanced CD4/CD8, whereas later expanders leaned CD4+. Some SARS-CoV-2-responding clones were already detected in memory before infection.

V was pared by 0 bases and J by 6 bases, with 16 bases between. This CDR3 is built from 15 residues. Germline V gene lookup returns CDR1 DFQATT and CDR2 SNEGSKA (reference sequence). This TCR derives from a man in his late teens or twenties who had mild COVID-19 (a few samples of this study predate the infection). Cell type and time point are not known. The sample comprised PBMCs or a T cell subset sorted from them (not recorded which). The chain couples TRBV20-1 to TRBJ2-3, with D perhaps TRBD2 (5 bases). CDR3 amino acids: CSARDPSTRADTQYF. The CDR3 DNA sequence: TGCAGTGCTAGAGATCCCTCTACGAGGGCCGATACGCAGTATTTT.